A single sample gave rise to the 5 T cell receptor beta chains below, sequenced in a study of metastatic and nonmetastatic thyroid tumors. None of the patients had undergone any treatment ahead of thyroid surgery. MiXCR reprocessed the PCR reads for TCRdb. The table records roughly 18,000 clones, roughly a fifth of them present only once. The sequenced material came from tumor tissue. These receptors were obtained from a female donor with papillary thyroid cancer or a benign thyroid nodule (not recorded which). Some clones in this sample may be carry-over from other donors' samples.

This clone was picked up many times. J is TRBJ2-5 and V is TRBV14, with no clear D. This CDR3 comprises 14 residues. Germline CDR1 is SGHDN and CDR2 is FVKESK. V lost 2 bases to trimming and J lost 5 bases, with 12 bases between them. Here the CDR3 reads CASSQSPVWETQYF. For the CDR3, the DNA is TGTGCCAGCAGCCAATCCCCGGTGTGGGAGACCCAGTACTTC.

The chain couples TRBV7-2 to TRBJ1-3; no clear D gene. The CDR3 covers 11 residues. Trimming left V 6 bases short and J 12 bases short, with 12 bases between. CDR1 is SGHTA and CDR2 is FQGNSA in the germline V gene. This chain's CDR3 is CASSSGTSIYF. The CDR3 bases are TGTGCCAGCAGTTCCGGTACCAGCATATATTTT.

V gene TRBV30 combines with J gene TRBJ2-7; 9 nucleotides match TRBD1. Losses at the gene ends were 0 bases for V and 4 bases for J; bases not matched to a gene: 22. The length of the CDR3 is 20 residues. CDR1 is GTSNPN, CDR2 SVGIG, per germline (reference sequence). The CDR3 is CAWSVAGTGLIPTEPYEQYF. The CDR3 coding sequence is TGTGCCTGGAGTGTCGCCGGGACAGGGTTAATTCCCACGGAACCTTACGAGCAGTACTTC.

This clone has at least ten counts. J is TRBJ2-5 and V is TRBV7-2; maybe TRBD1 (6 bases). This CDR3 region has 13 residues. The V and J ends lost 6 bases and 7 bases respectively, with 15 bases between them. CDR1 and CDR2 (germline): SGHTA, FQGNSA. The CDR3 is CASRRTAGGTQYF. The DNA of the CDR3 is TGTGCCAGCAGAAGGACAGCCGGAGGGACCCAGTACTTC. The complete variable domain, with remaining parts taken from reference TRBV7-2 and TRBJ2-5, reads GAGVSQSPSNKVTEKGKDVELRCDPISGHTALYWYRQSLGQGLEFLIYFQGNSAPDKSGLPSDRFSAERTGGSVSTLTIQRTQQEDSAVYLCASRRTAGGTQYFGPGTRLLVL.

The chain has TRBV30 and TRBJ1-5; D perhaps matches TRBD1 (5 bases). The CDR3 has 13 amino acids. Germline CDR1 and CDR2: GTSNPN and SVGIG (reference sequence). V was shortened by 7 bases and J by 4 bases, with 14 bases between the two germline ends. CDR3 DNA: TGTGCCTCCTCCGGACACCTAAATCAGCCCCAGCATTTT. Encoded protein: CASSGHLNQPQHF.